This TCR beta chain was recovered during a study of identical twins (dated by TCRdb to 2015 to 2016). Notes on the research overall: To test whether fetal clonotypes persist, the study used deep sequencing on TCR alpha and beta repertoires from monozygotic twins, unrelated adults of various ages, and cord blood. To rule out contamination, the twin experiments were replicated at different times with different library preparation protocols.

All donors were healthy Caucasians. The twin cohort consisted of three pairs of female monozygotic twins, all aged about 18 to 29 years. Positive isolation kits from Invitrogen were used to isolate CD4+ and CD8+ T cell populations. Library preparation used 5' RACE. Sequenced using an Illumina HiSeq 2000. A universal primer binding site was added through template switching, and the final cDNA carried a unique molecular identifier so that TCR cDNA molecules could be counted accurately. Specific primers in the conserved constant-segment region were used to synthesize first-strand cDNA for the TCR alpha and beta chains. To control for contamination, each cDNA library was double barcoded with a SMART-Mk sample barcode plus Illumina barcodes. TruSeq adapter sequences and Illumina sample barcodes were added in two successive PCR steps. The TCR alpha and beta cDNA libraries were sequenced on the Illumina HiSeq platform using custom primers. Regarding the original processing steps: MiGEC processed the raw reads to extract unique molecular identifiers, while MiXCR was used to determine the CDR3 positions. For each individual, recombination models were inferred using an EM algorithm with the repgenHMM and IGoR tools. The analysis of shared clonotypes was done with the tcR package in R, with sharing normalized by the product of cloneset sizes. Out-of-frame nonproductive sequences were analyzed to study raw recombination free of thymic and clonal selection effects. Starting from the raw public reads, TCRdb applied fastp trimming at Q25, assembled clones with MiXCR and retained in-frame beta chains. One record per CDR3 amino acid sequence lists the most common genes and DNA. Here the V and J calls rest on TCRdb's processing, not on the authors' analysis. This sample comprises 450,000 or so distinct CDR3 sequences, roughly an eighth of them detected only once. More than 0.8% of the sample belongs to the ten largest clones.

V trim: 2 bases; J trim: 8 bases; unmatched bases: 12. The CDR3 spans 17 residues, from the cysteine through the phenylalanine. Just CDR3 DNA is preserved here, 51 bases in frame from base 1. What the research found in general, with its limitations: Because the same donors could not be followed over many years, the conclusions relied on cross-sectional statistical analysis. Compared with coincidental sharing between unrelated individuals, an excess of low generation-probability sequences was observed among out-of-frame TCR alpha sequences shared between twins. In monozygotic twins, out-of-frame TCR alpha sharing was systematically underestimated by recombination models, although the models agreed with sharing between unrelated individuals. Abundant cord blood beta clonotypes carried fewer insertions; young adult naive repertoires showed a weaker similar trend, while memory repertoires showed none. Invariant T cells such as MAIT and iNKT could partly confound zero-insertion analyses, though diverse VJ usage argued against this for most clonotypes. Excess twin sharing in beta out-of-frame sequences was weaker because fewer shared sequences lowered the signal-to-noise ratio.

About this clonotype itself: No antigen is known for it. Base qualities are not recorded, but no much larger clone differs from it by a single base.

This sample also appeared in a second study, on yellow fever vaccine responses in identical twins. Looking at the second paper: The authors reported that the T cell response to vaccination in identical twins appeared partly convergent and partly personalized. In the study, vaccine-responding T cell clones were precisely tracked in identical twins.

Material for sequencing was CD4+ T cells sorted from blood. The sequence was collected from a woman aged 18-29 years in good health. Here the chain combines TRBV12-3 or TRBV12-4 and TRBJ2-1; TRBD2 fits 10 bases in the junction. The CDR3 is CASSLRRGLAGVDEQFF. The DNA is TGTGCCAGCAGTTTACGCCGAGGCCTAGCGGGAGTTGATGAGCAGTTCTTC.